The 7 T cell receptor beta chains in this list originate from one sample, sequenced in a study of blood T cell repertoires in COVID-19. Repertoires were generated with immunoSEQ multiplex PCR, while TCRdb's copy carries only in-frame clones and drops some. The repertoire holds about 210,000 clones, with about four fifths as singletons. The sequenced material came from PBMCs or T cells enriched from blood (not recorded which). Receptors were obtained from a woman in her forties or fifties with acute COVID-19.

This sequence joins TRBV5-1 and TRBJ1-2; 10 nucleotides match TRBD1. Germline assignment: CDR1 SGHRS and CDR2 YFSETQ. The CDR3 loop spans 15 amino acids. J lost 3 bases, V lost 3 bases, and 5 bases had no gene match. The CDR3 bases are TGCGCCAGCAGCTGGGACAGGGGTGCAGACTATGGCTACACCTTC. This sequence encodes CASSWDRGADYGYTF.

The chain couples TRBV6-5 to TRBJ1-6; no clear D gene. CDR1 MNHEY and CDR2 SVGAGI come from the germline V gene. CDR3 size: 11 residues. CDR3 sequence reads: CVAVVASPLHF. The CDR3 DNA is TGTGTCGCGGTGGTAGCTTCACCCCTCCACTTT.

This rearrangement joins TRBV28 to TRBJ1-5; 8 nucleotides agree with TRBD1. The CDR3 covers 14 residues. J gave up 9 bases and V 4 bases, and 8 bases lay outside the gene matches. Germline V CDR1 and CDR2: MDHEN, SYDVKM. The CDR3 region has the DNA TGTGCCAGCAGTTCGGGACAGGCCCATCGGCCCCAGCATTTT. Its protein is CASSSGQAHRPQHF.

The rearrangement joins TRBV5-1 to TRBJ2-1; 7 nucleotides line up with TRBD1. Losses at the gene ends were 4 bases for V and 3 bases for J; bases not matched to a gene: 16. This CDR3 comprises 18 residues. Germline lookup yields CDR1 SGHRS and CDR2 YFSETQ. The CDR3 DNA sequence: TGCGCCAGCAGCCAAAACGTCATGTCAGGGGGTTTCTACAATGAGCAGTTCTTC. Translation: CASSQNVMSGGFYNEQFF.

The V call is TRBV9, the J call TRBJ2-1; TRBD1 matches 9 bases. With V trimmed by 3 bases and J by 6 bases, 4 bases remained unmatched. The V gene's germline CDR1 is SGDLS and CDR2 YYNGEE. This CDR3 has 14 residues. This CDR3 is CASSGDRVINEQFF. The DNA for the CDR3 is TGTGCCAGCAGCGGGGACAGGGTGATCAATGAGCAGTTCTTC.

The chain is built from TRBV18 and TRBJ1-4, with TRBD1 matching over 9 bases. The germline V gene has CDR1 KGHSH and CDR2 LQKENI. The CDR3 is 16 amino acids. V was clipped by 5 bases and J by 4 bases; unmatched bases: 8. The CDR3 DNA sequence: TGTGCCAGCTCAGCCGGACAGGGGCGGGGTAATGAAAAACTGTTTTTT. Protein: CASSAGQGRGNEKLFF.

V is TRBV7-3 and J is TRBJ2-7, with 10 bases that match TRBD2. J gave up 6 bases and V 0 bases, and 20 bases lay outside the gene matches. The length of the CDR3 is 20 residues. In germline, CDR1 is SGHTA, CDR2 FQGTGA. CDR3 sequence (DNA): TGTGCCAGCAGCTTAACTTGGGTACCCCTCTCTAGCGGGAGTCTCTCCGAGCAGTACTTC. This encodes CASSLTWVPLSSGSLSEQYF.